This passage covers 4 T cell receptor beta chains from one sample sequenced in a study of T cell changes during pregnancy in multiple sclerosis. Some clones are missing from TCRdb's copy, which holds only in-frame ones; the method was immunoSEQ multiplex PCR. The sample carries roughly 40,000 clones, approximately 90% recorded once. The source material was peripheral blood, sampled before pregnancy. These receptors were obtained from a female donor with multiple sclerosis, enrolled in a pregnancy study.

The chain combines TRBV2 with TRBJ2-1, with D tentatively TRBD2 (6 bases). The germline V and J ends were trimmed by 6 bases and 2 bases, with 17 bases remaining between them. The CDR3 contains 16 residues. The germline V gene encodes CDR1 SNHLY and CDR2 FYNNEI. CDR3: CASSPYEGGTYNEQFF. Here the CDR3 DNA reads TGTGCCAGCAGCCCGTACGAGGGAGGAACCTACAATGAGCAGTTCTTC.

This clone was recorded once. The rearrangement joins TRBV4-3 to TRBJ2-3; TRBD1 is a possible D gene (6 bases). The CDR3 is 12 amino acids. Germline values: CDR1 LGHNA, CDR2 YSLEER. V dropped 7 bases and J dropped 4 bases, with 9 bases sitting between them. CDR3 nucleotides: TGCGCCAGCAAGGACAGAGCAGATACGCAGTATTTT. Amino acids: CASKDRADTQYF.

The chain couples TRBV7-9 to TRBJ2-3; D ambiguous. CDR3 length equals 14 residues. V was trimmed by 0 bases and J by 0 bases, leaving 4 bases between them. Per the germline V gene, CDR1 is SEHNR and CDR2 is FQNEAQ (reference sequence). The DNA of the CDR3 is TGTGCCAGCAGCTTAGCACTTAGCACAGATACGCAGTATTTT. Translation: CASSLALSTDTQYF.

The chain combines TRBV6-5 with TRBJ2-7; the match to TRBD2 covers 13 bases. V trimming: 4 bases; J trimming: 3 bases; junction bases outside the gene matches: 6. Germline values: CDR1 MNHEY, CDR2 SVGAGI. The CDR3 is 16 amino acids. CDR3 nucleotides: TGTGCCAGCAGTTCATCCGGGACTAGCGGGATCTACGAGCAGTACTTC. It specifies CASSSSGTSGIYEQYF.